These 15 T cell receptor beta chains came from one sample sequenced in a study of sequential checkpoint blockade in melanoma. Profiled with immunoSEQ multiplex PCR; TCRdb holds only in-frame clones, not every one. The table includes 17,000 or so clones, more than 75% detected once. Treatment defined: randomized to nivolumab then ipilimumab (arm A) or the reverse (arm B). The specimen comprised CD8+ T cells sorted from blood (inferred from file names), sampled from a patient given nivolumab and ipilimumab in sequence. The source of these receptors is a human donor with melanoma.

The gene calls are TRBV27 and TRBJ1-1; possible D gene TRBD1, 6 bases. V dropped 5 bases and J dropped 0 bases, with 16 bases sitting between them. CDR1 and CDR2 from the germline V gene are MNHEY and SMNVEV (reference sequence). This CDR3 has 16 residues. The CDR3 nucleotides read TGTGCCAGCAGTCCAACGGACAGACAGATGAACACTGAAGCTTTCTTT. It specifies CASSPTDRQMNTEAFF.

This clone was detected once. This chain joins TRBV2 and TRBJ1-5; TRBD1 matches 8 bases. Per the germline V gene, CDR1 is SNHLY and CDR2 is FYNNEI. The CDR3 totals 14 residues. V lost 6 bases, J lost 7 bases, and 8 bases stayed unmatched. CDR3 DNA: TGTGCCAGCAGCCGGACAGGGTACGGGCAGCCCCAGCATTTT. Translated: CASSRTGYGQPQHF.

Of note for this clone: This may arise from a read error, as a much more abundant clone is one base away. Other DNA sequences from this sample encode an identical CDR3 as well. The rearrangement links TRBV4-1 to TRBJ2-7, with TRBD2 matching 7 bases. V shed 1 base and J 5 bases; nucleotides not matched to a gene: 11. The CDR3 is 16 amino acids. Germline V gives CDR1 MGHRA, CDR2 YSYEKL. The CDR3 reads CASSQAEGGPYDEQYF. For the CDR3, the DNA is TGCGCCAGCAGCCAAGCAGAGGGAGGGCCTTATGACGAGCAGTACTTC.

This chain joins TRBV9 and TRBJ2-7; TRBD2 agrees at 7 bases. CDR3 length: 14 amino acids. Germline V gives CDR1 SGDLS, CDR2 YYNGEE. V shed 3 bases, J shed 3 bases, and the junction held 6 bases outside the gene matches. CDR3 DNA: TGTGCCAGCAGCGCAGACCGGGACTACTACGAGCAGTACTTC. Protein product: CASSADRDYYEQYF.

J is TRBJ2-7 and V is TRBV9, with TRBD2 matching over 7 bases. This CDR3 contains 15 residues. The ends lost 2 bases at V and 2 bases at J; junction bases unmatched: 7. The germline V gene has CDR1 SGDLS and CDR2 YYNGEE. The CDR3 reads CASSVAGEGTYEQYF. The CDR3, as DNA: TGTGCCAGCAGCGTCGCGGGGGAGGGGACCTACGAGCAGTACTTC.

V and J are TRBV7-8 and TRBJ1-3, with 12 nucleotides matching TRBD1. CDR1 is SGHVS and CDR2 is FQNEAQ in the germline V gene. Germline trimming cut 0 bases from V and 7 bases from J; bases unmatched to any gene: 7. The CDR3 covers 17 residues. For the CDR3, the DNA is TGTGCCAGCAGCTTAGCGGTGGGACAGGGGGCAGCTAACACCATATATTTT. It yields the protein CASSLAVGQGAANTIYF.

The J gene is TRBJ1-2, the V gene TRBV6-5; TRBD1 matches 7 bases. This CDR3 contains 12 residues. The V gene end was trimmed by 6 bases and the J gene end by 4 bases; junction bases not matched to a gene: 2. Germline loops: CDR1 MNHEY, CDR2 SVGAGI. CDR3 in DNA: TGTGCCAGCAGCCCAGGGGGCTATGGCTACACCTTC. As protein: CASSPGGYGYTF.

The chain combines TRBV6-6 with TRBJ2-7; tentatively, D is TRBD2 (5 bases). Germline CDR1 reads MNHNY; CDR2 reads SVGAGI (reference sequence). The CDR3 runs 15 residues. The ends were cut back, 0 bases at V and 5 bases at J, with 14 bases in the middle. The DNA of the CDR3 is TGTGCCAGCAGTTACTCAGGACTCCCGGGCGACGAGCAGTACTTC. It is translated as CASSYSGLPGDEQYF.

This clone was counted a single time. V usage is TRBV9 and J usage is TRBJ1-2, with TRBD1 matching over 9 bases. The germline V gene encodes CDR1 SGDLS and CDR2 YYNGEE. V shed 4 bases, J shed 3 bases, and the junction held 13 bases outside the gene matches. The CDR3 totals 17 residues. The CDR3 is CASSKYGQGQEDYGYTF. In DNA, the CDR3 is TGTGCCAGCAGCAAATACGGACAGGGGCAAGAGGACTATGGCTACACCTTC.

The chain has TRBV6-5 and TRBJ2-5, with 13 bases fitting TRBD2. Germline values: CDR1 MNHEY, CDR2 SVGAGI. The V gene end was trimmed by 5 bases and the J gene end by 11 bases; junction bases not matched to a gene: 11. The CDR3 totals 15 residues. The CDR3 spells CASSPRTSGSREQYF. As DNA, the CDR3 is TGTGCCAGCAGTCCCCGGACTAGCGGGAGCCGGGAGCAGTACTTC.

The rearrangement joins TRBV6-5 to TRBJ2-7; possibly TRBD1 for D (5 bases). The V gene lost 2 bases and the J gene lost 0 bases, with 8 bases spanning the gap. From germline, CDR1 is MNHEY and CDR2 SVGAGI. CDR3 size: 14 residues. The CDR3 reads CASSYDRTSYEQYF. The CDR3 nucleotides are TGTGCCAGCAGTTACGACAGAACCTCCTACGAGCAGTACTTC.

The gene calls are TRBV19 and TRBJ1-1; D is unresolved. V dropped 3 bases and J dropped 3 bases, with 8 bases sitting between them. This CDR3 comprises 13 residues. Germline CDR1 reads LNHDA; CDR2 reads SQIVND (reference sequence). The CDR3 spells CASSIGRHTEAFF. In DNA, the CDR3 is TGTGCCAGTAGTATCGGCAGGCACACTGAAGCTTTCTTT.

V gene TRBV19 combines with J gene TRBJ1-5; D is unclear. V was cut by 2 bases and J by 7 bases, with 9 bases left in between. This CDR3 has 13 residues. Germline V lookup: CDR1 LNHDA, CDR2 SQIVND (reference sequence). This chain's CDR3 is CASSIYGRQPQHF. The CDR3 nucleotides read TGTGCCAGTAGTATATATGGGAGGCAGCCCCAGCATTTT. Full variable domain (rest looked up from reference TRBV19 and TRBJ1-5): DGGITQSPKYLFRKEGQNVTLSCEQNLNHDAMYWYRQDPGQGLRLIYYSQIVNDFQKGDIAEGYSVSREKKESFPLTVTSAQKNPTAFYLCASSIYGRQPQHFGDGTRLSIL.

The V call is TRBV11-2, the J call TRBJ1-2; TRBD1 is a possible D gene (6 bases). The CDR3 runs to 14 residues. Germline V CDR1 and CDR2: SGHAT, FQNNGV. V was shortened by 8 bases and J by 3 bases, with 16 bases between the two germline ends. The DNA of the CDR3 is TGTGCCAGCTCTGACTTACCAGGGGACTATGGCTACACCTTC. Amino acids: CASSDLPGDYGYTF.

The V gene is TRBV14, the J gene TRBJ1-1; D gene unclear. Deletions cut 1 base from V and 4 bases from J, with 7 bases between. Per germline, CDR1 SGHDN and CDR2 FVKESK. CDR3 size: 13 residues. The CDR3 spells CASSQVSATEAFF. CDR3 DNA: TGTGCCAGCAGCCAAGTAAGCGCCACTGAAGCTTTCTTT.